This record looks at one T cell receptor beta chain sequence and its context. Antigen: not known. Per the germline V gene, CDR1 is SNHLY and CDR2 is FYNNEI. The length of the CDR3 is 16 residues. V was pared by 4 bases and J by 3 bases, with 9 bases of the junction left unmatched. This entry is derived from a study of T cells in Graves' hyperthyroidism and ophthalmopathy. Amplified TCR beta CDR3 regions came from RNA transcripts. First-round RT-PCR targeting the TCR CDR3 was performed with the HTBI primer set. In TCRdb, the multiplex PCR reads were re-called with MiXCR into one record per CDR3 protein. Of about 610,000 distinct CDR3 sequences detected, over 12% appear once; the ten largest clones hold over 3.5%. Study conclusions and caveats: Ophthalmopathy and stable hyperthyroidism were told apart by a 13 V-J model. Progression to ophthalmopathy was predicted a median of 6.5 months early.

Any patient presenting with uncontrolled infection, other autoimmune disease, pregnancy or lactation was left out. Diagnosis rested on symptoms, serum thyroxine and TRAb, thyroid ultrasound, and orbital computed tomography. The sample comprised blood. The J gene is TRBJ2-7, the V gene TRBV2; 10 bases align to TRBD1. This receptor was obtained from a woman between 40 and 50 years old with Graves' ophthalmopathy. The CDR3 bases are TGTGCCAGCAGTGGAAACCCCGGGACAGGGGTCTACGAGCAGTACTTC. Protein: CASSGNPGTGVYEQYF.